These 21 T cell receptor beta chains were all obtained from the same sample, sequenced in a study of cytomegalovirus exposure and HLA in healthy donors. Primers included in the PCR were 60 Vbeta and 13 Jbeta primers. Produced via immunoSEQ multiplex PCR; TCRdb's table is partial and in-frame only. This sample yields 200,000 or so clones, of which more than 60% are seen a single time; over 2% belongs to the top ten. Sequencing was carried out using PBMCs. Receptors were obtained from a woman in her 30s in good health and CMV-seropositive.

The chain carries TRBV5-1 and TRBJ2-5, with 13 bases identical to TRBD2. This CDR3 has 16 amino acids. V trimming: 3 bases; J trimming: 5 bases; junction bases outside the gene matches: 7. Per germline, CDR1 SGHRS and CDR2 YFSETQ. CDR3 DNA: TGCGCCAGCAGCTCAAGGACTAGCGGGGGTGGGGAGACCCAGTACTTC. This sequence encodes CASSSRTSGGGETQYF.

The genes are TRBV7-7 and TRBJ2-3; a weak D match, TRBD1 (6 bases). Trimming stripped 1 base from V and 5 bases from J, with 13 bases between. CDR3 length equals 15 residues. Germline CDR1 and CDR2: SSHAT and FNYEAQ (reference sequence). CDR3 protein: CASSLGTDRGDTQYF. The CDR3 region has the DNA TGTGCCAGCAGCTTAGGGACAGATAGGGGAGATACGCAGTATTTT.

This clone has a handful of counts. V usage is TRBV18 and J usage is TRBJ1-2, with 10 bases fitting TRBD1. The CDR3 is 15 residues long. Germline CDR1 is KGHSH and CDR2 is LQKENI. The ends lost 4 bases at V and 5 bases at J; junction bases unmatched: 7. Written as DNA, the CDR3 is TGTGCCAGCTCACAGGCCGGGACAGGGGAATATGGCTACACCTTC. It translates to CASSQAGTGEYGYTF. The full variable domain, completed using reference TRBV18 and TRBJ1-2, is NAGVMQNPRHLVRRRGQEARLRCSPMKGHSHVYWYRQLPEEGLKFMVYLQKENIIDESGMPKERFSAEFPKEGPSILRIQQVVRGDSAAYFCASSQAGTGEYGYTFGSGTRLTVV.

This clone occurred once. The CDR3 region is CASSLGAVTNEQYF. Written as DNA, the CDR3 is TGTGCCAGCAGCCTGGGGGCGGTAACCAACGAGCAGTACTTC. The V gene is TRBV11-2, the J gene TRBJ2-7; D is possibly TRBD1 (6 bases). Looked up from germline, CDR1 is SGHAT and CDR2 is FQNNGV. The CDR3 totals 14 residues. Trimming stripped 5 bases from V and 5 bases from J, with 16 bases between.

CDR3 loop: CAINLLAGVTYEQYF. The CDR3 DNA is TGTGCCATCAATCTACTAGCGGGAGTTACCTACGAGCAGTACTTC. This sequence joins TRBV10-3 and TRBJ2-7; 11 nucleotides match TRBD2. The length of the CDR3 is 15 residues. V shed 7 bases and J 2 bases; nucleotides not matched to a gene: 7. CDR1 and CDR2 from the germline V gene are ENHRY and SYGVKD.

The chain links TRBV28 to TRBJ2-1, with D uncertain. Germline V gene lookup returns CDR1 MDHEN and CDR2 SYDVKM. The CDR3 length is 12 residues. The ends were cut back, 8 bases at V and 10 bases at J, with 15 bases in the middle. CDR3 in amino acids: CASDRYNSEQFF. Written as DNA, the CDR3 is TGTGCCAGCGATCGGTATAATTCGGAGCAGTTCTTC.

The chain carries TRBV2 and TRBJ2-5; 14 nucleotides line up with TRBD2. V was pared by 7 bases and J by 4 bases, with 8 bases of the junction left unmatched. The CDR3 contains 16 residues. Per the germline V gene, CDR1 is SNHLY and CDR2 is FYNNEI. The CDR3 DNA sequence: TGTGCCAGCACTAAGACTAGCGGGGGGGCTTCAGAGACCCAGTACTTC. Residues: CASTKTSGGASETQYF. Full variable domain (outside the CDR3, taken from reference TRBV2 and TRBJ2-5): EPEVTQTPSHQVTQMGQEVILRCVPISNHLYFYWYRQILGQKVEFLVSFYNNEISEKSEIFDDQFSVERPDGSNFTLKIRSTKLEDSAMYFCASTKTSGGASETQYFGPGTRLLVL.

V and J are TRBV6-5 and TRBJ1-4, with D tentatively TRBD1 (5 bases). V dropped 0 bases and J dropped 2 bases, with 10 bases sitting between them. The CDR3 has 16 residues. Germline CDR1 and CDR2: MNHEY and SVGAGI. CDR3 region: CASSYSGQGTNEKLFF. CDR3 sequence (DNA): TGTGCCAGCAGTTACTCTGGCCAGGGCACTAATGAAAAACTGTTTTTT.

The chain is built from TRBV7-9 and TRBJ2-1, with D perhaps TRBD2 (6 bases). The CDR3 spans 15 residues. Per germline, CDR1 SEHNR and CDR2 FQNEAQ (reference sequence). Deletions cut 0 bases from V and 3 bases from J, with 9 bases between. The CDR3 loop reads CASSLALALYNEQFF. Written as DNA, the CDR3 is TGTGCCAGCAGCTTAGCACTAGCACTCTACAATGAGCAGTTCTTC.

The chain employs TRBV23-1 and TRBJ2-7, with 12 bases matching TRBD1. Being an ORF, TRBV23-1 has a function that is uncertain. V was pared by 2 bases and J by 3 bases, with 5 bases of the junction left unmatched. This CDR3 has 16 amino acids. The CDR3: CASSQQGQGAYYEQYF. DNA for the CDR3: TGCGCCAGCAGTCAACAGGGACAGGGGGCGTACTACGAGCAGTACTTC.

This clone came up a few times. V and J are TRBV6-6 and TRBJ1-3; weak D call: TRBD1 (5 bases). The CDR3 runs to 16 residues. Germline lookup yields CDR1 MNHNY and CDR2 SVGAGI (reference sequence). V lost 0 bases and J 2 bases, leaving 11 bases between the germline ends. The CDR3, as DNA: TGTGCCAGCAGTTACTCGGCCAGGGAGGCTGGAAACACCATATATTTT. Its protein is CASSYSAREAGNTIYF.

The genes are TRBV27 and TRBJ2-7; 10 bases map to TRBD2. CDR1 and CDR2 from the germline V gene are MNHEY and SMNVEV (reference sequence). The CDR3 loop spans 18 amino acids. J was trimmed by 3 bases and V by 5 bases; bases with no gene match: 16. CDR3 sequence reads: CASSPKSIAGGLLYEQYF. The CDR3 DNA follows: TGTGCCAGCAGTCCTAAGTCCATAGCGGGAGGCCTTCTCTACGAGCAGTACTTC.

V is TRBV19 and J is TRBJ1-2; no definite D call. CDR1 and CDR2 from the germline V gene are LNHDA and SQIVND (reference sequence). The CDR3 is 12 amino acids. The germline V and J ends were trimmed by 7 bases and 3 bases, with 9 bases remaining between them. CDR3 sequence (DNA): TGTGCCAGTACCCAGAGGGACTATGGCTACACCTTC. Residues: CASTQRDYGYTF.

This rearrangement joins TRBV5-6 to TRBJ2-7; possible D gene TRBD1, 5 bases. Trimming took 0 bases from V and 3 from J, leaving 10 bases between them. Germline lookup yields CDR1 SGHDT and CDR2 YYEEEE. This CDR3 comprises 14 residues. The CDR3 protein is CASSLGRQIYEQYF. CDR3 nucleotides: TGTGCCAGCAGCTTGGGCAGACAGATCTACGAGCAGTACTTC.

This chain uses TRBV13 with TRBJ2-3, with D possibly matching TRBD2 (6 bases). This CDR3 has 20 residues. Between the trimmed V and J ends, which lost 5 bases and 0 bases, there was a span of 27 bases. CDR1 PRHDT and CDR2 FYEKMQ come from the germline V gene (reference sequence). For the CDR3, the DNA is TGTGCCAGCAGCCCCCCCTTCGTCGCGGGGATCCCGCATAGCACAGATACGCAGTATTTT. Its translation is CASSPPFVAGIPHSTDTQYF.

This sequence joins TRBV18 and TRBJ1-1; possible D gene TRBD1, 6 bases. V lost 1 base to trimming and J lost 3 bases, with 9 bases between them. From germline, CDR1 is KGHSH and CDR2 LQKENI. The CDR3 contains 14 residues. The CDR3 is CASSPLSGDTEAFF. The CDR3 nucleotides are TGTGCCAGCTCACCACTTTCAGGGGACACTGAAGCTTTCTTT.

The chain combines TRBV19 with TRBJ2-3; 7 bases agree with TRBD2. Germline loops: CDR1 LNHDA, CDR2 SQIVND (reference sequence). This CDR3 region has 15 residues. V shed 5 bases and J 8 bases; nucleotides not matched to a gene: 13. The CDR3, as DNA: TGTGCCAGTAGTCCTCGGAATGGACTAGATGGTACGCAGTATTTT. Amino acid sequence: CASSPRNGLDGTQYF.

The chain recombines TRBV6-6 with TRBJ1-5; a possible D gene is TRBD1 (5 bases). V gave up 2 bases and J gave up 1 base, with 12 bases separating them. Germline V CDR1 and CDR2: MNHNY, SVGAGI (reference sequence). The CDR3 runs 16 residues. CDR3 nucleotide sequence: TGTGCCAGCAGTTACCCAACTACAGGAAGCAATCAGCCCCAGCATTTT. It yields the protein CASSYPTTGSNQPQHF.

The chain couples TRBV18 to TRBJ1-2; D remains ambiguous. Germline V lookup: CDR1 KGHSH, CDR2 LQKENI. CDR3 length: 13 residues. V dropped 2 bases and J dropped 3 bases, with 7 bases sitting between them. The CDR3 sequence: CASSPARDYGYTF. In DNA form, the CDR3 reads TGTGCCAGCTCACCAGCCCGGGACTATGGCTACACCTTC.

V usage is TRBV7-6 and J usage is TRBJ2-2; 10 bases fit TRBD2. V gave up 5 bases and J gave up 1 base; unmatched junction bases: 4. From germline, CDR1 is SGHVS and CDR2 FNYEAQ. This CDR3 has 16 amino acids. The CDR3 DNA is TGTGCCAGCAGCCCGGTAGCGGGAGGGAACACCGGGGAGCTGTTTTTT. It translates to CASSPVAGGNTGELFF.

The V call is TRBV7-3, the J call TRBJ2-7; weak D call: TRBD2 (6 bases). Germline assignment: CDR1 SGHTA and CDR2 FQGTGA. The CDR3 totals 16 residues. V was clipped by 5 bases and J by 1 base, with 18 bases between them. The CDR3 sequence: CASSPWGDGQSYEQYF. CDR3 in DNA: TGTGCCAGCAGCCCGTGGGGGGACGGCCAATCCTACGAGCAGTACTTC.